The 18 T cell receptor beta chains listed next were all sequenced from one sample in a study of blood T cells in healthy people across ages. A J-beta primer mix and a sample-barcoded 5' primer were used in a second PCR of roughly 6 to 11 cycles. MiXCR was run by TCRdb on the 5' RACE reads, yielding one entry per CDR3 protein. The profile shows over 1.5 million distinct CDR3 sequences, about 49% of them singletons. What was sequenced was blood. These TCRs come from a woman in her thirties or forties in good health.

This clonotype was seen only a few times. The V and J genes are TRBV3-1 and TRBJ2-7; no reliable D call. V dropped 1 base and J dropped 5 bases, with 12 bases sitting between them. Germline V gene sequence: CDR1 LGHDT, CDR2 YNNKEL (reference sequence). CDR3 length: 14 residues. CDR3 DNA sequence: TGTGCCAGCAGCCAAGCAGGATTCTCTAACGAGCAGTACTTC. It codes for CASSQAGFSNEQYF.

CDR3 protein: CASSQVGSGEETQYF. CDR3 nucleotides: TGCGCCAGCAGCCAAGTAGGTTCGGGGGAAGAGACCCAGTACTTC. V usage is TRBV4-3 and J usage is TRBJ2-5; tentatively, D is TRBD2 (6 bases). V was clipped by 1 base and J by 3 bases, with 12 bases between them. Germline lookup yields CDR1 LGHNA and CDR2 YSLEER. CDR3 length: 15 amino acids.

This clonotype has at least ten counts. This rearrangement joins TRBV7-2 to TRBJ2-1; D unclear. V was trimmed by 2 bases and J by 9 bases, leaving 5 bases between them. The germline V gene has CDR1 SGHTA and CDR2 FQGNSA. The length of the CDR3 is 11 residues. CDR3 in DNA: TGTGCCAGCAGCTTACTTAGTGAGCAGTTCTTC. It yields the protein CASSLLSEQFF.

The chain links TRBV25-1 to TRBJ2-3; perhaps TRBD2 as D (5 bases). Trimming took off 8 bases at V and 4 bases at J, with 19 bases between the two ends. Germline CDR1 MGHDK, CDR2 SYGVNS. The CDR3 spans 15 residues. The CDR3 coding sequence is TGTGCCAGCGGAGGCTGGACCCGATTTGCAGATACGCAGTATTTT. Translated: CASGGWTRFADTQYF. Full variable domain (missing parts from reference TRBV25-1 and TRBJ2-3): EADIYQTPRYLVIGTGKKITLECSQTMGHDKMYWYQQDPGMELHLIHYSYGVNSTEKGDLSSESTVSRIRTEHFPLTLESARPSHTSQYLCASGGWTRFADTQYFGPGTRLTVL.

The rearrangement joins TRBV18 to TRBJ2-5; D possibly corresponds to TRBD2 (5 bases). The J call is in doubt because the DNA end fits TRBJ2-7 better. The CDR3 contains 14 residues. Germline V gene sequence: CDR1 KGHSH, CDR2 LQKENI. The CDR3 spells CASSPSRVDYEQYF. The CDR3, as DNA: TGTGCCAGCTCACCTTCGAGGGTGGACTACGAGCAGTACTTC.

CDR3 in amino acids: CSATKSGEGYGYTF. The CDR3 coding sequence is TGCAGTGCTACCAAAAGCGGAGAAGGATATGGCTACACCTTC. The chain uses TRBV20-1 and TRBJ1-2; D unclear. Germline V gene lookup returns CDR1 DFQATT and CDR2 SNEGSKA (reference sequence). CDR3 length: 14 residues. Trimming pared 4 bases from V and 5 bases from J, leaving 17 bases between.

CDR3 loop: CASSEGEGWETQYF. CDR3 in DNA: TGTGCCAGCAGTGAGGGGGAGGGTTGGGAGACCCAGTACTTC. The chain links TRBV6-1 to TRBJ2-7; 7 nucleotides line up with TRBD2. The J call may be incorrect, as the DNA end agrees better with TRBJ2-5. Germline CDR1 reads MNHNS; CDR2 reads SASEGT. The CDR3 is made up of 14 amino acids.

This clonotype has only a few counts. The CDR3: CASSQDARGQGRETQYF. The CDR3 region has the DNA TGTGCCAGCAGCCAAGACGCTCGGGGACAGGGAAGAGAGACCCAGTACTTC. J is TRBJ2-5 and V is TRBV14; 9 positions match TRBD1. J lost 4 bases, V lost 0 bases, and 9 bases had no gene match. Germline V gene data show CDR1 as SGHDN and CDR2 as FVKESK. This CDR3 spans 17 amino acids.

CDR3 nucleotide sequence: TGTGCCAGCAGGGGGGACAGAAGCAATCAGCCCCAGCATTTT. It codes for CASRGDRSNQPQHF. This chain joins TRBV6-1 and TRBJ1-5, with 7 bases matching TRBD1. Germline values: CDR1 MNHNS, CDR2 SASEGT. V lost 6 bases and J lost 1; bases outside the gene matches: 3. The CDR3 extends over 14 amino acids.

The J gene is TRBJ2-1, the V gene TRBV3-1; either TRBD1 or TRBD2 may supply D (5 bases each). Germline V lookup: CDR1 LGHDT, CDR2 YNNKEL (reference sequence). The CDR3 runs to 13 residues. V lost 4 bases and J lost 6, with 10 bases in between. CDR3: CASSPFGGNEQFF. The DNA of the CDR3 is TGTGCCAGCAGCCCCTTTGGGGGCAATGAGCAGTTCTTC.

The chain employs TRBV20-1 and TRBJ2-6, with D possibly matching TRBD1 (5 bases). The length of the CDR3 is 18 residues. V was trimmed by 5 bases and J by 0 bases, leaving 20 bases between them. The germline V gene has CDR1 DFQATT and CDR2 SNEGSKA (reference sequence). CDR3 residues: CSAPPRGRVNSGANVLTF. The CDR3 nucleotides read TGCAGTGCTCCCCCCCGAGGCAGGGTCAACTCTGGGGCCAACGTCCTGACTTTC.

In its sample, this clonotype was seen a few times. This chain joins TRBV11-2 and TRBJ2-5; 9 bases match TRBD2. V dropped 7 bases and J dropped 4; count of bases not matched to a gene: 7. Germline CDR1 SGHAT, CDR2 FQNNGV. The CDR3 consists of 14 residues. The CDR3 coding sequence is TGTGCCAGCAAGGGGCTAGCGGGGAGAGAGACCCAGTACTTC. Amino acids: CASKGLAGRETQYF.

The V and J genes are TRBV12-3 or TRBV12-4 and TRBJ2-3; 12 bases agree with TRBD2. The CDR3 extends over 14 amino acids. The V gene end was trimmed by 5 bases and the J gene end by 5 bases; junction bases not matched to a gene: 2. In nucleotides, the CDR3 is TGTGCCAGCAGTAAGACTAGCGGGGGAGATACGCAGTATTTT. Residues: CASSKTSGGDTQYF.

The genes are TRBV20-1 and TRBJ1-2; D may be TRBD1 (5 bases). This CDR3 spans 13 amino acids. Germline values: CDR1 DFQATT, CDR2 SNEGSKA (reference sequence). In DNA, the CDR3 is TGCAACACCGGACGGGCGGGGACGTATGGCTACACCTTC. Its translation is CNTGRAGTYGYTF.

The chain couples TRBV20-1 to TRBJ1-2; perhaps TRBD1 as D (5 bases). Germline V gives CDR1 DFQATT, CDR2 SNEGSKA (reference sequence). The CDR3 consists of 13 residues. For the CDR3, the DNA is TGCTCTGGGGGGGGACCCTGGGACTATGGCTACACCTTC. Its protein product is CSGGGPWDYGYTF.

This clonotype has just a few counts. The chain carries TRBV29-1 and TRBJ2-3, with 7 positions matching TRBD2. Trimming cost V 4 bases and J 0 bases; bases outside gene matches: 4. CDR1 and CDR2 from the germline V gene are SQVTM and ANQGSEA. The CDR3 extends over 14 amino acids. This CDR3 is CSVVSGPSTDTQYF. Here the CDR3 DNA reads TGCAGCGTTGTTAGCGGGCCCAGCACAGATACGCAGTATTTT.

This clonotype was counted a few times. V and J are TRBV20-1 and TRBJ1-2; unclear D gene. The V and J ends lost 2 bases and 12 bases respectively, with 7 bases between them. CDR3 size: 9 residues. Germline V gene lookup returns CDR1 DFQATT and CDR2 SNEGSKA (reference sequence). The CDR3 here is CSARYIDTF. Written as DNA, the CDR3 is TGCAGTGCTAGATACATCGACACCTTC.

This clonotype was picked up a small number of times. The chain has TRBV11-2 and TRBJ2-1; 7 bases are shared with TRBD1. This CDR3 contains 21 residues. Germline loops: CDR1 SGHAT, CDR2 FQNNGV. Losses at the gene ends were 1 base for V and 0 bases for J; bases not matched to a gene: 18. In nucleotides, the CDR3 is TGTGCCAGCAGCTTAGTGTTCTTGGACAGGCTACAGTCGAGCTCCTACAATGAGCAGTTCTTC. It is translated as CASSLVFLDRLQSSSYNEQFF. Full variable domain (missing parts from reference TRBV11-2 and TRBJ2-1): EAGVAQSPRYKIIEKRQSVAFWCNPISGHATLYWYQQILGQGPKLLIQFQNNGVVDDSQLPKDRFSAERLKGVDSTLKIQPAKLEDSAVYLCASSLVFLDRLQSSSYNEQFFGPGTRLTVL.